The 32 T cell receptor beta chains listed next were all sequenced from one sample in a study of T cell responses to AZD1222 COVID-19 vaccine. TCRdb's copy holds only in-frame clones and misses some; the assay was immunoSEQ multiplex PCR. The data show 87,000 or so clones, about 89% seen once. The sequencing here drew on peripheral blood, taken on day 0 of AZD1222 vaccination. The receptors here all came from an adult in good health.

The chain carries TRBV5-1 and TRBJ2-1; 11 bases align to TRBD2. CDR1 SGHRS and CDR2 YFSETQ come from the germline V gene. V shed 0 bases, J shed 4 bases, and the junction held 3 bases outside the gene matches. This CDR3 contains 16 residues. CDR3 protein: CASSLVGTSGYNEQFF. In nucleotides, the CDR3 is TGCGCCAGCAGCTTGGTGGGGACTAGCGGATACAATGAGCAGTTCTTC.

The chain recombines TRBV6-2 or TRBV6-3 with TRBJ1-4; 10 bases align to TRBD1. CDR1 and CDR2 (germline): MNHEY, SVGEGT. Unmatched junction bases numbered 8, after V lost 8 bases and J lost 8 bases. The CDR3 is made up of 14 amino acids. CDR3: CASRPSGQGEKLFF. The CDR3 DNA is TGTGCCAGCCGCCCGTCGGGACAGGGGGAAAAACTGTTTTTT.

The chain's CDR3 is CATRTLGQADNEQFF. CDR3 nucleotide sequence: TGTGCCACGCGGACTCTGGGACAGGCTGACAATGAGCAGTTCTTC. The chain carries TRBV24-1 and TRBJ2-1; 8 nucleotides agree with TRBD1. This CDR3 is built from 15 residues. After removal of 10 bases from V and 5 bases from J, the junction contained 12 bases not matched to a gene. CDR1 and CDR2 (germline): KGHDR, SFDVKD.

V and J are TRBV5-1 and TRBJ1-3; the D is unclear. Germline CDR1 SGHRS, CDR2 YFSETQ. The CDR3 covers 14 residues. Deletions cut 5 bases from V and 0 bases from J, with 9 bases between. This chain's CDR3 is CASRDISSGNTIYF. In DNA form, the CDR3 reads TGCGCCAGCAGGGATATTAGCTCTGGAAACACCATATATTTT.

The V call is TRBV27, the J call TRBJ2-1; D not resolved. The germline V gene has CDR1 MNHEY and CDR2 SMNVEV (reference sequence). Trimming removed 3 bases at V and 5 bases at J, with 8 bases between. The CDR3 runs to 13 residues. For the CDR3, the DNA is TGTGCCAGCAGTTTGGTACACCACAATGAGCAGTTCTTC. It encodes CASSLVHHNEQFF.

V gene TRBV28 combines with J gene TRBJ2-1; 9 bases match TRBD2. The ends lost 6 bases at V and 5 bases at J; junction bases unmatched: 8. The CDR3 is made up of 15 amino acids. Germline V gene lookup returns CDR1 MDHEN and CDR2 SYDVKM. CDR3 nucleotide sequence: TGTGCCAGCAGAATTAGCGGGGGACCCCACAATGAGCAGTTCTTC. Its protein product is CASRISGGPHNEQFF.

CDR3 sequence reads: CASSIGSSGGSNEKLFF. The CDR3 DNA is TGTGCCAGTAGTATTGGGTCATCAGGGGGATCTAATGAAAAACTGTTTTTT. The chain combines TRBV19 with TRBJ1-4; 7 nucleotides align to TRBD1. The ends lost 3 bases at V and 3 bases at J; junction bases unmatched: 10. This CDR3 contains 17 residues. Per the germline V gene, CDR1 is LNHDA and CDR2 is SQIVND (reference sequence).

The chain couples TRBV6-5 to TRBJ1-1; TRBD1 agrees at 7 bases. The CDR3 contains 11 residues. CDR1 is MNHEY, CDR2 SVGAGI, per germline. V shed 6 bases and J 7 bases; nucleotides not matched to a gene: 2. The CDR3 DNA reads as TGTGCCAGCAGGGGGACAGTTGAAGCTTTCTTT. Its translation is CASRGTVEAFF.

This chain connects TRBV20-1 to TRBJ1-2, with a tentative D call TRBD1 (6 bases). The CDR3 length is 13 residues. Germline V CDR1 and CDR2: DFQATT, SNEGSKA (reference sequence). V lost 3 bases and J lost 8, with 16 bases in between. CDR3 coding DNA: TGCAGTGCTAGTCATCAGGGGCCCGACGGCTACACCTTC. As protein: CSASHQGPDGYTF.

This clone appeared a single time. This chain connects TRBV7-9 to TRBJ1-4; D ambiguous. Between the trimmed V and J ends, which lost 7 bases and 8 bases, there was a span of 14 bases. CDR3 size: 13 residues. Germline loops: CDR1 SEHNR, CDR2 FQNEAQ (reference sequence). In nucleotides, the CDR3 is TGTGCCAGCACCGACCTATGGGAGGAAAAACTGTTTTTT. It encodes CASTDLWEEKLFF.

The chain employs TRBV5-5 and TRBJ1-5; D may be TRBD1 (5 bases). This CDR3 has 16 residues. Trimming pared 0 bases from V and 5 bases from J, leaving 15 bases between. The germline V gene has CDR1 SGHKS and CDR2 YYEKEE (reference sequence). In nucleotides, the CDR3 is TGTGCCAGCAGCTTGGCGGTCGCCAGGGTGGATCAGCCCCAGCATTTT. Encoded protein: CASSLAVARVDQPQHF.

J is TRBJ2-7 and V is TRBV5-1; tentative D call: TRBD2 (6 bases). The CDR3 totals 15 residues. Germline lookup yields CDR1 SGHRS and CDR2 YFSETQ. V was clipped by 4 bases and J by 4 bases, with 18 bases between them. In DNA form, the CDR3 reads TGCGCCAGCAGCAGCGTCGGGGGAGAGCTTTACGAGCAGTACTTC. This translates into CASSSVGGELYEQYF. The entire variable domain, with the rest obtained from reference TRBV5-1 and TRBJ2-7, is as follows: KAGVTQTPRYLIKTRGQQVTLSCSPISGHRSVSWYQQTPGQGLQFLFEYFSETQRNKGNFPGRFSGRQFSNSRSEMNVSTLELGDSALYLCASSSVGGELYEQYFGPGTRLTVT.

The chain combines TRBV4-2 with TRBJ1-5; D gene unclear. V lost 0 bases to trimming and J lost 3 bases, with 12 bases between them. This CDR3 contains 16 residues. Germline V lookup: CDR1 LGHNA, CDR2 YNFKEQ. CDR3 sequence (DNA): TGTGCCAGCAGCCAAGATTTGGTCAGCCCCAATCAGCCCCAGCATTTT. Its protein product is CASSQDLVSPNQPQHF.

The V gene is TRBV4-1, the J gene TRBJ1-1; no definite D call. V lost 0 bases, J lost 4 bases, and 3 bases lay in between. Germline-derived CDR1 and CDR2 are MGHRA and YSYEKL. The CDR3 runs to 12 residues. The CDR3 nucleotides read TGCGCCAGCAGCCAAGATTCCACTGAAGCTTTCTTT. Translation: CASSQDSTEAFF.

The V gene is TRBV7-2, the J gene TRBJ1-2; the D gene is possibly TRBD1 (5 bases). This CDR3 spans 14 amino acids. CDR1 and CDR2 (germline): SGHTA, FQGNSA. V lost 2 bases and J 4 bases, leaving 11 bases between the germline ends. CDR3 DNA: TGTGCCAGCAGCTTACCGGGGACCCCCTATGGCTACACCTTC. Translated, it gives CASSLPGTPYGYTF.

The genes are TRBV5-4 and TRBJ1-2, with D unresolved. Germline CDR1 SGHNT, CDR2 YYREEE (reference sequence). The CDR3 covers 14 residues. With 0 bases removed from V and 5 bases from J, the gap between germline ends came to 11 bases. This CDR3 reads CASSLEPLGYGYTF. CDR3 nucleotides: TGTGCCAGCAGCTTGGAACCTTTGGGGTATGGCTACACCTTC.

The chain combines TRBV5-1 with TRBJ2-2, with TRBD1 as a possible D gene (6 bases). Germline values: CDR1 SGHRS, CDR2 YFSETQ. V lost 4 bases and J 1 base, leaving 14 bases between the germline ends. The CDR3 is 16 amino acids. CDR3 residues: CASSNRQEWNTGELFF. Here the CDR3 DNA reads TGCGCCAGCAGCAACAGACAGGAGTGGAACACCGGGGAGCTGTTTTTT.

The chain couples TRBV6-1 to TRBJ2-7; 8 bases map to TRBD1. J lost 7 bases, V lost 0 bases, and 11 bases had no gene match. Germline values: CDR1 MNHNS, CDR2 SASEGT. The CDR3 is 16 amino acids. The CDR3 sequence: CASSEAIVTGGREQYF. CDR3 in DNA: TGTGCCAGCAGTGAAGCGATCGTCACAGGGGGTCGAGAGCAGTACTTC.

The gene calls are TRBV21-1 and TRBJ1-2. TRBV21-1 is termed a pseudogene. This CDR3 spans 16 amino acids. The CDR3 loop reads CASSKPLVEGPRGYTF. CDR3 nucleotides: TGTGCCAGCAGCAAGCCTCTCGTGGAGGGGCCGAGAGGCTACACCTTC.

The chain couples TRBV27 to TRBJ1-6; D not resolved. CDR1 and CDR2 from the germline V gene are MNHEY and SMNVEV (reference sequence). Trimming left V 0 bases short and J 8 bases short, with 17 bases between. The length of the CDR3 is 17 residues. CDR3 DNA: TGTGCCAGCAGTTTATCGTTTGTCGGAGTTGGAGATTCACCCCTCCACTTT. It specifies CASSLSFVGVGDSPLHF.

This chain joins TRBV9 and TRBJ1-1, with D possibly matching TRBD1 (6 bases). The germline V and J ends were trimmed by 3 bases and 2 bases, with 14 bases remaining between them. The CDR3 is 15 residues long. CDR1 and CDR2 from the germline V gene are SGDLS and YYNGEE. The CDR3 sequence: CASSARGTYNTEAFF. DNA of the CDR3: TGTGCCAGCAGCGCCCGGGGGACATACAACACTGAAGCTTTCTTT.

The CDR3, as DNA: TGTGCCAGCAGCTATAGGAGGGCCACTGAAGCTTTCTTT. Its protein product is CASSYRRATEAFF. The gene calls are TRBV7-2 and TRBJ1-1; D remains unclear. The CDR3 contains 13 residues. Germline CDR1 and CDR2: SGHTA and FQGNSA. Trimming shortened V by 4 bases and J by 4 bases, and 10 bases separated the two germline ends.

This chain uses TRBV19 with TRBJ2-1; 9 bases line up with TRBD2. The length of the CDR3 is 15 residues. CDR1 and CDR2 (germline): LNHDA, SQIVND (reference sequence). The V segment lost 7 bases and the J segment 7 bases; nucleotides outside the gene matches: 11. The CDR3 bases are TGTGCCAGTATTCCCGCGGGGGGGCTTTGGAATGAGCAGTTCTTC. Protein: CASIPAGGLWNEQFF.

V usage is TRBV28 and J usage is TRBJ1-2; the D gene is possibly TRBD1 (6 bases). This CDR3 is built from 15 residues. V was cut by 6 bases and J by 0 bases, with 14 bases left in between. Germline V gives CDR1 MDHEN, CDR2 SYDVKM. DNA of the CDR3: TGTGCCAGCAGACCTACAGGGACGGCTAACTATGGCTACACCTTC. It codes for CASRPTGTANYGYTF.

This clone has only one observation. The chain recombines TRBV2 with TRBJ1-1; D may be TRBD1 (5 bases). CDR1 SNHLY and CDR2 FYNNEI come from the germline V gene. Between the trimmed V and J ends, which lost 5 bases and 7 bases, there was a span of 14 bases. The CDR3 sequence is 13 residues long. The CDR3 DNA reads as TGTGCCAGCAGTTACCGGGACTGGAATGAAGCTTTCTTT. Translated, it gives CASSYRDWNEAFF.

The chain has TRBV18 and TRBJ2-7, with D perhaps matching TRBD2 (5 bases). The germline V gene encodes CDR1 KGHSH and CDR2 LQKENI. Trimming pared 0 bases from V and 6 bases from J, leaving 12 bases between. This CDR3 is built from 14 residues. CDR3 nucleotides: TGTGCCAGCTCACCACCGGAGGTCCTGGGCGAGCAGTACTTC. Its protein is CASSPPEVLGEQYF.

The rearrangement links TRBV7-9 to TRBJ1-1, with unresolved D. This CDR3 contains 8 residues. CDR1 is SEHNR, CDR2 FQNEAQ, per germline (reference sequence). V lost 5 bases, J lost 10 bases, and 2 bases lay in between. The CDR3 region is CASSPAFF. As DNA, the CDR3 is TGTGCCAGCAGCCCAGCTTTCTTT.

CDR3 sequence: CASSLGQGNTEAFF. CDR3 nucleotides: TGCGCCAGCAGCCTGGGACAGGGGAACACTGAAGCTTTCTTT. The chain employs TRBV4-1 and TRBJ1-1, with 9 bases fitting TRBD1. CDR1 and CDR2 from the germline V gene are MGHRA and YSYEKL. The CDR3 spans 14 residues. V shed 4 bases and J 1 base; nucleotides not matched to a gene: 1.

The chain carries TRBV11-3 and TRBJ2-7, with 11 bases that match TRBD1. CDR3 length: 15 amino acids. The trim removed 2 bases at V and 3 bases at J, leaving 3 bases unmatched. CDR1 is SGHNT, CDR2 YENEEA, per germline. The CDR3 reads CASSLYGTGGYEQYF. The CDR3 DNA sequence: TGTGCCAGCAGCTTATACGGGACAGGGGGCTACGAGCAGTACTTC.

This clone was detected a few times. The chain employs TRBV29-1 and TRBJ1-1; D unclear. Trimming shortened V by 6 bases and J by 1 base, and 9 bases separated the two germline ends. The CDR3 runs to 12 residues. Germline CDR1 SQVTM, CDR2 ANQGSEA. CDR3 loop: CSVAHGNTEAFF. The CDR3 DNA follows: TGCAGCGTGGCCCATGGGAACACTGAAGCTTTCTTT. Drawing the rest from reference TRBV29-1 and TRBJ1-1, the complete variable domain is SAVISQKPSRDICQRGTSLTIQCQVDSQVTMMFWYRQQPGQSLTLIATANQGSEATYESGFVIDKFPISRPNLTFSTLTVSNMSPEDSSIYLCSVAHGNTEAFFGQGTRLTVV.

The chain joins TRBV7-6 to TRBJ2-2; 11 bases match TRBD2. The CDR3 has 16 amino acids. Germline V lookup: CDR1 SGHVS, CDR2 FNYEAQ. The junction had 4 bases not matched to a gene; V was cut back by 5 bases and J by 2 bases. The CDR3, as DNA: TGTGCCAGCAGCGTTAGCGGGGGGGCCAACACCGGGGAGCTGTTTTTT. Translated: CASSVSGGANTGELFF.

The V and J genes are TRBV30 and TRBJ1-5; no definite D call. The V end lost 2 bases, the J end lost 1 base, and 6 bases lay between the germline ends. The CDR3 length is 13 residues. Germline lookup yields CDR1 GTSNPN and CDR2 SVGIG (reference sequence). In nucleotides, the CDR3 is TGTGCCTGGAGTTTGGGGAGCAATCAGCCCCAGCATTTT. Translated: CAWSLGSNQPQHF.